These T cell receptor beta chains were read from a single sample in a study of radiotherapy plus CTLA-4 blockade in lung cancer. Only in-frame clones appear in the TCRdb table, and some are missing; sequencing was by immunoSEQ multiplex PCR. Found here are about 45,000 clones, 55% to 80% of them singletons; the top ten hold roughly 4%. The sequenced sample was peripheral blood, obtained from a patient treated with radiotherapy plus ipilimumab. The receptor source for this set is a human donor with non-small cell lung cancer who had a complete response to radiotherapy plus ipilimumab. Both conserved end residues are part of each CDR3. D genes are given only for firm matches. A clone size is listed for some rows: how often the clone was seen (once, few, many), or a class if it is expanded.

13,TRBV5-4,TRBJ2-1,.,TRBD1,CASSLDRGNEQFF,TGTGCCAGCAGCCTGGACAGGGGGAATGAGCAGTTCTTC
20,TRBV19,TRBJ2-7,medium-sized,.,CAINHRSVLLIRTQSYEQYF,TGTGCCATCAACCACCGGTCGGTCCTCCTAATTAGGACACAAAGCTACGAGCAGTACTTC
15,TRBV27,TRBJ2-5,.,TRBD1,CASSLLGRGLETQYF,TGTGCCAGCAGTTTACTCGGCAGGGGGCTTGAGACCCAGTACTTC
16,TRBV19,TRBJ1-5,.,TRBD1,CASSFTGTGANQPQHF,TGTGCCAGTAGTTTTACCGGGACAGGGGCCAATCAGCCCCAGCATTTT
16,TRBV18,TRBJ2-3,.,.,CASSPPGRGATDTQYF,TGTGCCAGCTCACCACCGGGACGGGGGGCCACAGATACGCAGTATTTT
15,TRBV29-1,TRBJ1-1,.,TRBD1,CSVRPTGGVGVEAFF,TGCAGCGTAAGACCCACAGGGGGCGTCGGCGTTGAAGCTTTCTTT
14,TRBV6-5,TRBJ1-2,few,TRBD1,CASSRTGANYGYTF,TGTGCCAGCAGTCGGACAGGAGCTAACTATGGCTACACCTTC
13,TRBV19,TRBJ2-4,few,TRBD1,CASSGQGRDIQYF,TGTGCCAGTAGCGGACAGGGAAGGGACATTCAGTACTTC
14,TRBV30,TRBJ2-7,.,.,CAWKQEWWTYEQYF,TGTGCCTGGAAACAGGAGTGGTGGACCTACGAGCAGTACTTC
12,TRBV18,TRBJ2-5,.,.,CASSLNRETQYF,TGTGCCAGCTCACTGAACAGGGAGACCCAGTACTTC
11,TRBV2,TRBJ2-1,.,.,CASRRTDEQFF,TGTGCCAGCAGGAGGACAGATGAGCAGTTCTTC
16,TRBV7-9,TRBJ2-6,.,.,CASSFSTGSGANVLTF,TGTGCCAGCAGCTTCTCGACGGGCTCTGGGGCCAACGTCCTGACTTTC
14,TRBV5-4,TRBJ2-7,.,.,CASSSRTESEEQYF,TGTGCCAGCAGCTCGCGGACAGAAAGCGAGGAGCAGTACTTC
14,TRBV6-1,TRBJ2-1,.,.,CASLNPNVANEQFF,TGTGCCAGCTTGAATCCCAATGTGGCTAATGAGCAGTTCTTC
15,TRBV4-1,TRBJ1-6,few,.,CASSQRAGYNSPLHF,TGCGCCAGCAGCCAACGTGCAGGGTATAATTCACCCCTCCACTTT
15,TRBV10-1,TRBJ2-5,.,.,CASSAGRGRVETQYF,TGCGCCAGCAGTGCCGGGAGAGGAAGGGTAGAGACCCAGTACTTC
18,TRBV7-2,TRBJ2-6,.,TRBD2,CASSLTSGGSSGANVLTF,TGTGCCAGCAGCTTGACTAGCGGGGGGTCCTCTGGGGCCAACGTCCTGACTTTC
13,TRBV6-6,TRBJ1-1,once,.,CASLNREGTEAFF,TGTGCCAGCCTGAACAGGGAAGGGACTGAAGCTTTCTTT
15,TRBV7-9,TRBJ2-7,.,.,CASSLAGGASYEQYF,TGTGCCAGCAGCTTAGCAGGGGGGGCCTCCTACGAGCAGTACTTC
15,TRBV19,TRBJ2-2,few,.,CASRWGDFGTGELFF,TGTGCCAGTAGATGGGGGGACTTCGGCACCGGGGAGCTGTTTTTT
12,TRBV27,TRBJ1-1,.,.,CASTNRLTEAFF,TGTGCCAGCACAAACAGACTAACTGAAGCTTTCTTT
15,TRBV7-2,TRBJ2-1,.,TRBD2,CASSLVSSGYNEQFF,TGTGCCAGCAGCTTAGTCTCTAGCGGCTACAATGAGCAGTTCTTC
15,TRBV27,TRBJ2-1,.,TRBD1,CASSSLGTAYNEQFF,TGTGCCAGCAGTTCCCTGGGGACAGCCTACAATGAGCAGTTCTTC
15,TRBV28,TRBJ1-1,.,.,CASSLGRGTHKGAFF,TGTGCCAGCAGTTTAGGGCGAGGGACACACAAGGGAGCTTTCTTT
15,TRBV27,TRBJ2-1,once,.,CASSLASSTYNEQFF,TGTGCCAGCAGTTTAGCGTCTAGCACCTACAATGAGCAGTTCTTC
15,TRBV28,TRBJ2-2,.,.,CASSLRGLNTGELFF,TGTGCCAGCAGTTTGCGAGGGCTCAACACCGGGGAGCTGTTTTTT
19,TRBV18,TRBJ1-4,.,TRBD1,CASSPPNLSPDRKNEKLFF,TGTGCCAGCTCACCACCGAATCTTTCTCCGGACAGGAAGAATGAAAAACTGTTTTTT
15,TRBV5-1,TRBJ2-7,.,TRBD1,CASSGGQGRVYEQYF,TGCGCCAGCAGCGGCGGACAGGGAAGGGTATACGAGCAGTACTTC
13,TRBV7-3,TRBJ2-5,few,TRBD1,CASSPGTGETQYF,TGTGCCAGCAGCCCCGGGACAGGCGAGACCCAGTACTTC
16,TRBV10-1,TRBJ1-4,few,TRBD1,CASKKDRAQTNEKLFF,TGCGCCAGCAAAAAGGACAGGGCTCAAACTAATGAAAAACTGTTTTTT
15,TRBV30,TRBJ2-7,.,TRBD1,CAWSMPGTGTYEQYF,TGTGCCTGGAGCATGCCCGGGACAGGGACCTACGAGCAGTACTTC
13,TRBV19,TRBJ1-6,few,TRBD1,CASSVQGVPSLHF,TGTGCCAGTAGTGTCCAGGGGGTGCCTTCCCTCCACTTT